The 2 T cell receptor beta chains presented below share a single source sample, sequenced in a study of cytotoxic CD8 clonotypes in ibrutinib-treated CLL. This table comes from immunoSEQ multiplex PCR, and its TCRdb copy is limited to in-frame clones, with some not included. Of over 95,000 clones in the sample, approximately 56% were seen once. The material sequenced was PBMCs, taken after 24 months of ibrutinib treatment. These receptors were obtained from a human donor with chronic lymphocytic leukemia.

V and J are TRBV4-1 and TRBJ2-5; TRBD1 matches 11 bases. The CDR3 extends over 15 amino acids. Per the germline V gene, CDR1 is MGHRA and CDR2 is YSYEKL. V gave up 2 bases and J gave up 4 bases; unmatched junction bases: 3. The CDR3: CASSQWGQGVETQYF. DNA for the CDR3: TGCGCCAGCAGCCAATGGGGACAGGGGGTAGAGACCCAGTACTTC.

The CDR3 sequence: CASTRTDTNYGYTF. DNA of the CDR3: TGTGCCAGCACACGGACAGATACTAACTATGGCTACACCTTC. This chain connects TRBV9 to TRBJ1-2; maybe TRBD1 (6 bases). The V end lost 6 bases, the J end lost 0 bases, and 12 bases lay between the germline ends. The CDR3 is made up of 14 amino acids. CDR1 and CDR2 (germline): SGDLS, YYNGEE.